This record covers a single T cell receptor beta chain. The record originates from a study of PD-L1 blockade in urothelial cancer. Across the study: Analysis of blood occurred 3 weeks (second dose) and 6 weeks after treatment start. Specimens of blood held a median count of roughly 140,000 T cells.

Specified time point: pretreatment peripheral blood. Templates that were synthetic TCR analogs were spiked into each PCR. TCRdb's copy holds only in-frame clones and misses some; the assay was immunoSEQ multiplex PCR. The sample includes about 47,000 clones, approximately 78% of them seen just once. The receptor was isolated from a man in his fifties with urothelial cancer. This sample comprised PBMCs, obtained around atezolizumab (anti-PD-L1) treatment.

CDR3 bases: TGTGCCAGCAGCTTGGATCTCGGACAGATCGGAAACACCATATATTTT. It encodes CASSLDLGQIGNTIYF. The chain combines TRBV5-6 with TRBJ1-3; a weak D match, TRBD1 (6 bases). The CDR3 has 16 amino acids. CDR1 is SGHDT and CDR2 is YYEEEE in the germline V gene. V was clipped by 0 bases and J by 4 bases, with 14 bases between them.